This T cell receptor beta chain was captured by sequencing in a study of tumor-infiltrating lymphocytes in localized non-small cell lung cancer. Study results and caveats: Tumor T-cell fraction was not associated with recurrence-free survival.

Measured with immunoSEQ multiplex PCR; TCRdb has only the in-frame clones, and not every one. The sample contains around 25,000 clones, roughly 69% of which appear only once. This clone has just one count. Its antigen is currently unknown. The ends were cut back, 8 bases at V and 0 bases at J, with 16 bases in the middle. In germline, CDR1 is SGHAT, CDR2 FQNNGV. The CDR3 totals 15 residues. This clonotype originated in a human donor with non-small cell lung cancer. This rearrangement joins TRBV11-2 to TRBJ1-1; D gene ambiguous. The sequenced sample was lung tumor tissue. CDR3 bases: TGTGCCAGCTCACCCGTCGGGTACATGAACACTGAAGCTTTCTTT. Protein: CASSPVGYMNTEAFF.